These 13 T cell receptor beta chains share one sample of origin, sequenced in a study of regulatory and conventional T cells in RAG deficiency. TCRdb's table, derived via immunoSEQ multiplex PCR, lists solely in-frame clones and lacks some. The sample holds just under 9,500 clones, roughly 90% seen once. The sorted regulatory T cells were CD4+, CD25-high and CD127-low, with genomic DNA sequenced. Another study also made use of these data, one on regulatory T cells. That work states: Primers: 52 TRBV forward and 13 TRBJ reverse.

Sequencing input: Tregs sorted from blood. The receptors here all came from a human donor in good health.

This chain uses TRBV5-1 with TRBJ1-6, with TRBD1 matching 9 bases. Losses at the gene ends were 4 bases for V and 9 bases for J; bases not matched to a gene: 5. The CDR3 covers 14 residues. The germline gives CDR1 SGHRS, CDR2 YFSETQ. CDR3 bases: TGCGCCAGCAGCCAGGGACAGGGAAGTTCACCCCTCCACTTT. Its protein is CASSQGQGSSPLHF.

This clone was picked up a small number of times. The chain joins TRBV6-1 to TRBJ1-5; TRBD1 might be the D (5 bases). V lost 6 bases, J lost 6 bases, and 15 bases lay in between. Germline loops: CDR1 MNHNS, CDR2 SASEGT. This CDR3 contains 14 residues. This CDR3 is CASSPVGARQPQHF. CDR3 DNA sequence: TGTGCCAGCAGCCCCGTAGGGGCTCGTCAGCCCCAGCATTTT.

The chain uses TRBV5-1 and TRBJ2-1; TRBD1 is a possible D gene (6 bases). The germline V gene encodes CDR1 SGHRS and CDR2 YFSETQ. The V end was cut by 5 bases, the J end by 6 bases, with 9 bases between. The CDR3 runs 12 residues. The CDR3 sequence is CASSPGVNEQFF. CDR3 coding DNA: TGCGCCAGCAGTCCAGGGGTCAATGAGCAGTTCTTC.

This clone was detected only once. CDR3 sequence reads: CASSSGQVANYGYTF. The CDR3, as DNA: TGCGCCAGCAGCTCAGGACAGGTGGCTAACTATGGCTACACCTTC. V gene TRBV5-1 combines with J gene TRBJ1-2; 7 bases are a match to TRBD1. This CDR3 has 15 residues. J was trimmed by 0 bases and V by 3 bases; bases with no gene match: 5. Germline CDR1 and CDR2: SGHRS and YFSETQ.

The rearrangement links TRBV5-8 to TRBJ2-1, with D possibly matching TRBD1 (5 bases). The V and J ends lost 0 bases and 0 bases respectively, with 13 bases between them. The CDR3 is 17 residues long. Looked up from germline, CDR1 is SGHTS and CDR2 is YDEGEE. The CDR3 loop reads CASSLGSGRGSYNEQFF. In DNA form, the CDR3 reads TGTGCCAGCAGCTTGGGTTCAGGGCGCGGCTCCTACAATGAGCAGTTCTTC. Using reference TRBV5-8 and TRBJ2-1 for the parts outside the CDR3, the full variable domain is EAGVTQSPTHLIKTRGQQATLRCSPISGHTSVYWYQQALGLGLQFLLWYDEGEERNRGNFPPRFSGRQFPNYSSELNVNALELEDSALYLCASSLGSGRGSYNEQFFGPGTRLTVL.

V gene TRBV4-3 combines with J gene TRBJ1-2; no clear D. V was pared by 0 bases and J by 3 bases, with 8 bases between. Germline values: CDR1 LGHNA, CDR2 YSLEER. The CDR3 consists of 14 residues. The CDR3 nucleotides read TGCGCCAGCAGCCAAGAATACAGACACTATGGCTACACCTTC. Translation: CASSQEYRHYGYTF.

In its sample, this clone was seen a few times. This rearrangement joins TRBV7-9 to TRBJ2-3; 10 nucleotides line up with TRBD2. In germline, CDR1 is SEHNR, CDR2 FQNEAQ (reference sequence). The CDR3 has 13 amino acids. Trimming removed 5 bases from V and 8 bases from J; junction bases left unmatched: 4. In DNA form, the CDR3 reads TGTGCCAGCAGCCCGATAGCGGGAGGTACGCAGTATTTT. The encoded protein is CASSPIAGGTQYF.

The J gene is TRBJ2-7, the V gene TRBV5-6; D unclear. The germline V and J ends were trimmed by 0 bases and 3 bases, with 13 bases remaining between them. There are 15 residues in the CDR3. Germline CDR1 SGHDT, CDR2 YYEEEE. The CDR3 here is CASSLVSGNNYEQYF. CDR3 DNA: TGTGCCAGCAGCTTGGTTTCTGGAAACAACTACGAGCAGTACTTC.

The gene calls are TRBV6-5 and TRBJ1-1, with a tentative D call TRBD1 (5 bases). Trimming shortened V by 8 bases and J by 0 bases, and 13 bases separated the two germline ends. Germline V lookup: CDR1 MNHEY, CDR2 SVGAGI. The CDR3 runs to 14 residues. The CDR3 region has the DNA TGTGCCAGCGGGCCCCGGGGGGTGAACACTGAAGCTTTCTTT. It is translated as CASGPRGVNTEAFF.

In its sample, this clone was seen once. This rearrangement joins TRBV5-1 to TRBJ1-1; TRBD1 agrees at 8 bases. Trimming took 3 bases from V and 11 from J; bases not matched to a gene: 30. Germline V gene sequence: CDR1 SGHRS, CDR2 YFSETQ. CDR3 length: 20 residues. CDR3 protein: CASSSRGLFGPQGGFLAAFF. CDR3 in DNA: TGCGCCAGCAGCTCCCGGGGGCTATTTGGTCCACAGGGGGGTTTCTTGGCCGCTTTCTTT.

In nucleotides, the CDR3 is TGTGCCTGGAGTGTACTCGGAGGGGGCTACACCTTC. Its protein is CAWSVLGGGYTF. The V call is TRBV30, the J call TRBJ1-2; D remains ambiguous. CDR1 GTSNPN and CDR2 SVGIG come from the germline V gene (reference sequence). CDR3 length: 12 amino acids. The V end lost 0 bases, the J end lost 8 bases, and 10 bases lay between the germline ends. Drawing the rest from reference TRBV30 and TRBJ1-2, the complete variable domain is SQTIHQWPATLVQPVGSPLSLECTVEGTSNPNLYWYRQAAGRGLQLLFYSVGIGQISSEVPQNLSASRPQDRQFILSSKKLLLSDSGFYLCAWSVLGGGYTFGSGTRLTVV.

The rearrangement links TRBV7-9 to TRBJ1-5; D is perhaps TRBD1 (6 bases). From germline, CDR1 is SEHNR and CDR2 FQNEAQ (reference sequence). Trimming took 5 bases from V and 9 from J, leaving 17 bases between them. This CDR3 region has 14 residues. The CDR3: CASSAGAVTSPQHF. The CDR3, as DNA: TGTGCCAGCAGCGCGGGGGCAGTTACATCGCCCCAGCATTTT.

The CDR3 DNA follows: TGCGCCAGCAGCATCACAGGGGGGAATCAGCCCCAGCATTTT. Amino acids: CASSITGGNQPQHF. V is TRBV10-2 and J is TRBJ1-5, with 8 positions matching TRBD1. This CDR3 is 14 amino acids long. V lost 6 bases, J lost 4 bases, and 5 bases stayed unmatched. CDR1 and CDR2 (germline): WSHSY, SAAADI.